The T cell receptor beta chain described here comes from a study of cytotoxic CD8 clonotypes in ibrutinib-treated CLL. The wider study: Response samples were drawn at a median of about twelve months of treatment, range 6 to 36. Study-wide findings and caveats: The times at which samples were taken varied between sustained-remission and progressing patients.

A remark on this clone: The target antigen is unknown.

V was clipped by 6 bases and J by 0 bases, with 13 bases between them. The CDR3 is 15 amino acids. Per the germline V gene, CDR1 is WSHSY and CDR2 is SAAADI. This table comes from immunoSEQ multiplex PCR, and its TCRdb copy is limited to in-frame clones, with some not included. The top ten hold under 7% of the sample, which has 19,000 or so clones, approximately 81% seen once. The specimen comprised PBMCs, sampled before ibrutinib treatment. The chain recombines TRBV10-2 with TRBJ2-3, with D perhaps TRBD1 or TRBD2 (5 bases each). The sequence derives from a human donor with chronic lymphocytic leukemia. Here the CDR3 DNA reads TGCGCCAGCAGATCCGGGACGGCTAGCACAGATACGCAGTATTTT. As protein: CASRSGTASTDTQYF.